These 32 T cell receptor beta chains were sequenced from one sample in a study of blood T cell repertoires in COVID-19. Sequenced by immunoSEQ multiplex PCR; TCRdb stores in-frame clones only, minus some. This sample yields about 130,000 clones, of which 75% to 90% are seen a single time; less than 4.5% belongs to the top ten. The sequenced material came from peripheral blood. The receptors derive from a man aged 55-75 years with COVID-19, enrolled during active disease.

The V and J genes are TRBV11-2 and TRBJ1-3; 7 bases are shared with TRBD1. Trimming at V came to 6 bases and at J to 2 bases, leaving 4 bases not matched to a gene. Per the germline V gene, CDR1 is SGHAT and CDR2 is FQNNGV. The CDR3 consists of 14 residues. The CDR3 coding sequence is TGTGCCAGCAGGTACAGGGGAGCTGGAAACACCATATATTTT. This sequence encodes CASRYRGAGNTIYF.

A single count supports this clone. The rearrangement links TRBV6-1 to TRBJ2-1; no clear D. V dropped 1 base and J dropped 0 bases, with 10 bases sitting between them. The CDR3 contains 16 residues. CDR1 MNHNS and CDR2 SASEGT come from the germline V gene. The CDR3 region has the DNA TGTGCCAGCAGTGAAGTTGGCGGAAACTCCTACAATGAGCAGTTCTTC. Translating gives CASSEVGGNSYNEQFF.

This rearrangement joins TRBV5-6 to TRBJ2-2; a possible D gene is TRBD1 (6 bases). There are 12 residues in the CDR3. Looked up from germline, CDR1 is SGHDT and CDR2 is YYEEEE. Trimming stripped 4 bases from V and 7 bases from J, with 8 bases between. DNA of the CDR3: TGTGCCAGCAGCGAGGGGGTCGGGGAGCTGTTTTTT. Its protein product is CASSEGVGELFF.

The V gene is TRBV30, the J gene TRBJ1-6, with 9 bases identical to TRBD1. Germline loops: CDR1 GTSNPN, CDR2 SVGIG (reference sequence). The length of the CDR3 is 14 residues. The V and J ends lost 1 base and 7 bases, in that order; junction bases with no gene match: 2. CDR3: CAWSGDRANSPLHF. The CDR3 bases are TGTGCCTGGAGTGGGGACAGGGCCAATTCACCCCTCCACTTT.

CDR3 coding DNA: TGTGCCAGCAGGTCCCGGCCGGGAGATGGGGCCGAGCAGTACTTC. This translates into CASRSRPGDGAEQYF. The rearrangement joins TRBV7-9 to TRBJ2-7; TRBD2 might be the D (6 bases). Germline CDR1 is SEHNR and CDR2 is FQNEAQ (reference sequence). This CDR3 contains 15 residues. Trimming took off 6 bases at V and 6 bases at J, with 21 bases between the two ends.

The chain recombines TRBV5-4 with TRBJ1-2; 8 bases align to TRBD1. The CDR3 runs 15 residues. V gave up 5 bases and J gave up 3 bases; unmatched junction bases: 9. CDR1 and CDR2 (germline): SGHNT, YYREEE (reference sequence). CDR3 nucleotides: TGTGCCAGCAGTTTACAGGGGGTGGGGGACTATGGCTACACCTTC. It yields the protein CASSLQGVGDYGYTF.

This clone was seen more than once but under ten times. The CDR3 loop is CASSYGAGGDEQFF. In nucleotides, the CDR3 is TGTGCCAGCAGTTACGGAGCGGGGGGCGATGAGCAGTTCTTC. The chain carries TRBV6-6 and TRBJ2-1, with 9 bases that match TRBD2. The length of the CDR3 is 14 residues. The trim removed 2 bases at V and 8 bases at J, leaving 4 bases unmatched. Germline assignment: CDR1 MNHNY and CDR2 SVGAGI (reference sequence).

V gene TRBV5-1 combines with J gene TRBJ2-3; TRBD2 aligns across 16 bases. V shed 5 bases and J 4 bases; nucleotides not matched to a gene: 7. Germline CDR1 is SGHRS and CDR2 is YFSETQ. This CDR3 has 17 amino acids. The CDR3 here is CASSRGTSGGAADTQYF. The CDR3 DNA follows: TGCGCCAGCAGTCGAGGGACTAGCGGGGGGGCGGCAGATACGCAGTATTTT.

The chain links TRBV6-6 to TRBJ2-7; 10 bases align to TRBD1. CDR1 and CDR2 from the germline V gene are MNHNY and SVGAGI (reference sequence). The V segment lost 5 bases and the J segment 6 bases; nucleotides outside the gene matches: 4. The CDR3 has 13 residues. The CDR3 protein is CASSTDRGAEQYF. The CDR3 DNA reads as TGTGCCAGCAGTACGGACAGGGGGGCCGAGCAGTACTTC.

The chain recombines TRBV7-9 with TRBJ2-3; D unresolved. Per the germline V gene, CDR1 is SEHNR and CDR2 is FQNEAQ (reference sequence). CDR3 size: 13 residues. The V and J ends lost 5 bases and 1 base respectively, with 7 bases between them. The CDR3 DNA reads TGTGCCAGCAGCGACCGGGGCACAGATACGCAGTATTTT. Translation gives CASSDRGTDTQYF.

This sequence joins TRBV6-6 and TRBJ2-1; 8 bases agree with TRBD1. This CDR3 has 14 residues. Germline CDR1 reads MNHNY; CDR2 reads SVGAGI (reference sequence). V was pared by 5 bases and J by 5 bases, with 5 bases of the junction left unmatched. The CDR3 DNA sequence: TGTGCCAGCAGTACGGGACAGGCAAACAATGAGCAGTTCTTC. Amino acid sequence: CASSTGQANNEQFF.

This clone appeared a single time. The chain recombines TRBV7-2 with TRBJ2-5; D remains unclear. Germline assignment: CDR1 SGHTA and CDR2 FQGNSA. The CDR3 consists of 14 residues. V was cut by 2 bases and J by 1 base, with 8 bases left in between. The CDR3 nucleotides read TGTGCCAGCAGCTTATCTCGCGGCCAAGAGACCCAGTACTTC. Its protein is CASSLSRGQETQYF.

J is TRBJ2-3 and V is TRBV7-9; D gene uncertain. The CDR3 consists of 11 residues. Germline CDR1 SEHNR, CDR2 FQNEAQ (reference sequence). V lost 5 bases and J lost 3, with 3 bases in between. CDR3 residues: CASSHTDTQYF. DNA of the CDR3: TGTGCCAGCAGCCATACAGATACGCAGTATTTT.

This clone appeared a few times. This chain connects TRBV11-3 to TRBJ1-6; maybe TRBD1 (5 bases). The CDR3 is made up of 13 amino acids. Germline lookup yields CDR1 SGHNT and CDR2 YENEEA. Trimming left V 8 bases short and J 7 bases short, with 12 bases between. The CDR3 reads CASSPDMNSPLHF. For the CDR3, the DNA is TGTGCCAGCTCACCGGACATGAATTCACCCCTCCACTTT. Drawing the rest from reference TRBV11-3 and TRBJ1-6, the complete variable domain is EAGVVQSPRYKIIEKKQPVAFWCNPISGHNTLYWYLQNLGQGPELLIRYENEEAVDDSQLPKDRFSAERLKGVDSTLKIQPAELGDSAVYLCASSPDMNSPLHFGNGTRLTVT.

This rearrangement joins TRBV18 to TRBJ1-1; D is possibly TRBD1 (5 bases). The germline V and J ends were trimmed by 7 bases and 4 bases, with 19 bases remaining between them. This CDR3 region has 15 residues. Germline assignment: CDR1 KGHSH and CDR2 LQKENI. The CDR3 region has the DNA TGTGCCAGCTTACGTAGTCTGGGGCTGGCCACTGAAGCTTTCTTT. It specifies CASLRSLGLATEAFF.

The chain recombines TRBV10-1 with TRBJ1-1, with 8 bases matching TRBD1. Per germline, CDR1 WNHNN and CDR2 SYGVQD (reference sequence). CDR3 size: 15 residues. V lost 3 bases to trimming and J lost 3 bases; unmatched junction nucleotides: 6. Here the CDR3 DNA reads TGCGCCAGCAGTGACCACAGGGGGAGGGACACTGAAGCTTTCTTT. Translation gives CASSDHRGRDTEAFF.

The chain employs TRBV4-3 and TRBJ1-1, with TRBD1 identical over 9 bases. This CDR3 comprises 16 residues. J was trimmed by 4 bases and V by 4 bases; bases with no gene match: 10. Germline CDR1 reads LGHNA; CDR2 reads YSLEER. CDR3 sequence (DNA): TGCGCCAGCAGCCGCGGACAGGGGATAACCACCACTGAAGCTTTCTTT. Translated: CASSRGQGITTTEAFF.

This clone occurred a few times. The rearrangement joins TRBV7-2 to TRBJ1-5, with TRBD1 as a possible D gene (6 bases). V was pared by 6 bases and J by 0 bases, with 12 bases between. CDR1 and CDR2 (germline): SGHTA, FQGNSA. CDR3 length: 15 amino acids. The CDR3 spells CASSQGQSSNQPQHF. CDR3 sequence (DNA): TGTGCCAGCAGTCAAGGACAGTCTAGCAATCAGCCCCAGCATTTT.

The chain is built from TRBV24-1 and TRBJ2-5, with a tentative D call TRBD1 (6 bases). Per the germline V gene, CDR1 is KGHDR and CDR2 is SFDVKD. This CDR3 is built from 14 residues. Trimming stripped 10 bases from V and 1 base from J, with 15 bases between. DNA of the CDR3: TGTGCCACTTCTGCAGGGGTGTCCCAAGAGACCCAGTACTTC. Protein sequence: CATSAGVSQETQYF.

This clone came up once. The DNA for the CDR3 is TGTGCCAGCAGCCAACCACAGGGGGACGATGAGCAGTTCTTC. Translation: CASSQPQGDDEQFF. The chain couples TRBV3-1 (or the pseudogene TRBV3-2) to TRBJ2-1; 8 nucleotides agree with TRBD1. CDR1 is LGHDT and CDR2 is YNNKEL in the germline V gene (reference sequence). Losses at the gene ends were 2 bases for V and 8 bases for J; bases not matched to a gene: 5. CDR3 length equals 14 residues.

The DNA of the CDR3 is TGTGCCTGGAGTGGGGGGACAGTCAGCTATGGCTACACCTTC. Its translation is CAWSGGTVSYGYTF. The chain recombines TRBV30 with TRBJ1-2, with 7 nucleotides matching TRBD1. J lost 4 bases, V lost 1 base, and 6 bases had no gene match. This CDR3 spans 14 amino acids. Germline assignment: CDR1 GTSNPN and CDR2 SVGIG (reference sequence).

This clone was detected only once. The chain links TRBV3-1 (or the pseudogene TRBV3-2) to TRBJ1-1, with 7 bases lining up with TRBD1. This CDR3 is built from 16 residues. Trimming cost V 4 bases and J 0 bases; bases outside gene matches: 8. Germline V lookup: CDR1 LGHDT, CDR2 YNNKEL (reference sequence). CDR3 amino acids: CASSPETGRMNTEAFF. The CDR3, as DNA: TGTGCCAGCAGCCCGGAGACAGGGAGAATGAACACTGAAGCTTTCTTT.

This chain joins TRBV7-2 and TRBJ1-3; D possibly corresponds to TRBD1 (6 bases). Per germline, CDR1 SGHTA and CDR2 FQGNSA. Trimming pared 2 bases from V and 3 bases from J, leaving 11 bases between. The CDR3 is 15 residues long. CDR3 region: CASSLHQGNGNTIYF. The CDR3 DNA follows: TGTGCCAGCAGCTTACACCAGGGGAATGGAAACACCATATATTTT.

This clone appeared a few times. The V call is TRBV5-4, the J call TRBJ1-2, with D maybe TRBD1 (6 bases). The V end lost 4 bases, the J end lost 7 bases, and 20 bases lay between the germline ends. CDR1 and CDR2 from the germline V gene are SGHNT and YYREEE (reference sequence). The CDR3 contains 15 residues. Written as DNA, the CDR3 is TGTGCCAGCAGCCCAGAAACAGGGAATCTGGCTGGCTACACCTTC. It encodes CASSPETGNLAGYTF.

A word on this clone: The sample has other DNA sequences that encode this CDR3 too. The rearrangement joins TRBV12-5 to TRBJ2-5; 13 positions agree with TRBD2. V was pared by 1 base and J by 1 base, with 0 bases of the junction left unmatched. Germline loops: CDR1 LGHNT, CDR2 FRNRAP. The CDR3 consists of 16 residues. This chain's CDR3 is CASGLGTSGGQETQYF. CDR3 DNA: TGTGCTAGTGGTTTGGGGACTAGCGGGGGCCAAGAGACCCAGTACTTC.

This chain uses TRBV4-1 with TRBJ1-3; D call uncertain. CDR3 length equals 15 residues. In germline, CDR1 is MGHRA, CDR2 YSYEKL. Trimming stripped 0 bases from V and 2 bases from J, with 8 bases between. The CDR3 DNA reads as TGCGCCAGCAGCCAAGATGACATGACTGGAAACACCATATATTTT. It translates to CASSQDDMTGNTIYF.

The rearrangement links TRBV5-1 to TRBJ1-2; 7 nucleotides line up with TRBD1. This CDR3 is built from 15 residues. Germline loops: CDR1 SGHRS, CDR2 YFSETQ. V trimming: 1 base; J trimming: 6 bases; junction bases outside the gene matches: 9. Here the CDR3 DNA reads TGCGCCAGCAGCTTGTTAAAGGGGGCGCATAATGGCTACACCTTC. It encodes CASSLLKGAHNGYTF.

J is TRBJ1-1 and V is TRBV19; maybe TRBD1 (6 bases). The CDR3 runs to 14 residues. CDR1 LNHDA and CDR2 SQIVND come from the germline V gene (reference sequence). Trimming took off 4 bases at V and 2 bases at J, with 11 bases between the two ends. This CDR3 is CASSTTGLNTEAFF. CDR3 sequence (DNA): TGTGCCAGTAGTACCACAGGGCTCAACACTGAAGCTTTCTTT.

This chain joins TRBV30 and TRBJ1-1; TRBD1 aligns across 7 bases. Germline V lookup: CDR1 GTSNPN, CDR2 SVGIG (reference sequence). There are 12 residues in the CDR3. The CDR3 sequence: CATSGQHTEAFF. DNA of the CDR3: TGTGCAACGTCGGGACAGCACACTGAAGCTTTCTTT.

The rearrangement links TRBV5-1 to TRBJ2-7; D remains ambiguous. The CDR3 spans 14 residues. Germline CDR1 SGHRS, CDR2 YFSETQ. Trimming pared 0 bases from V and 1 base from J, leaving 8 bases between. The CDR3 is CASSLEVQSYEQYF. CDR3 in DNA: TGCGCCAGCAGCTTGGAGGTACAGTCCTACGAGCAGTACTTC.

The chain joins TRBV7-2 to TRBJ2-7; a possible D gene is TRBD2 (5 bases). The length of the CDR3 is 15 residues. CDR1 and CDR2 (germline): SGHTA, FQGNSA. V shed 4 bases and J shed 1 base, with 14 bases lying between them. Written as DNA, the CDR3 is TGTGCCAGCAGCTCGGGCGTCGGGGATTCCTACGAGCAGTACTTC. Its protein is CASSSGVGDSYEQYF.

This clone was recorded only once. The chain combines TRBV5-1 with TRBJ1-1, with 7 bases lining up with TRBD1. Germline loops: CDR1 SGHRS, CDR2 YFSETQ. V lost 7 bases and J lost 0; bases outside the gene matches: 9. The length of the CDR3 is 15 residues. In DNA, the CDR3 is TGCGCCAGCCGCCCCGGGACAGCTATGAACACTGAAGCTTTCTTT. It codes for CASRPGTAMNTEAFF.